The rows below give T cell receptor beta chains drawn from one sample of a study of T cell responses to AZD1222 COVID-19 vaccine. Libraries were prepared by immunoSEQ multiplex PCR; TCRdb keeps only in-frame clonotypes and omits some of them. Of around 120,000 clones listed, around nine tenths were seen once; the top ten hold 7.2%. This specimen consisted of peripheral blood, obtained on day 0 of AZD1222 vaccination. Source of these receptors: an adult in good health. CDR3s include the opening cysteine and the closing phenylalanine or tryptophan. Fields, in order: D gene, V gene, J gene, CDR3 protein. A D gene is named only where the DNA matches it firmly.

NA	TRBV28	TRBJ1-5	CASSYAGRATNQPQHF
TRBD2	TRBV7-9	TRBJ2-2	CASSLPGRVNTGELFF
NA	TRBV27	TRBJ2-5	CASSPTQLRAQYF
NA	TRBV12-3/TRBV12-4	TRBJ2-1	CASSFFTDTFF
NA	TRBV6-5	TRBJ2-2	CAGSYSIGNTGELFF
TRBD2	TRBV29-1	TRBJ2-1	CSVELLAASGNNEQFF
TRBD2	TRBV5-4	TRBJ2-2	CASSFWLAGIPGELFF
NA	TRBV9	TRBJ1-1	CASSPRGDTEAFF
TRBD1	TRBV5-5	TRBJ1-3	CASSFGRDRRLGNTIYF
TRBD2	TRBV7-2	TRBJ2-5	CASSLGLAEGHGTQYF
NA	TRBV7-3	TRBJ2-2	CASSRGGDHTGELFF
NA	TRBV15	TRBJ2-1	CATSRTVATSSYNEQFF
NA	TRBV6-5	TRBJ1-2	CASSFTGSGGYTF
NA	TRBV6-1	TRBJ2-2	CASSEVANTGELFF
NA	TRBV6-6	TRBJ1-4	CASRPPLLNEKLFF
NA	TRBV29-1	TRBJ2-7	CSARTVSYEQYF
TRBD2	TRBV28	TRBJ2-1	CASSPYRREDEQFF
NA	TRBV4-3	TRBJ2-7	CASSEGKYSYEQYF
TRBD2	TRBV3-1/TRBV3-2	TRBJ2-2	CASRPFSSGTDTGELFF
TRBD2	TRBV5-4	TRBJ2-3	CASSLDPTSPSYTQYF
NA	TRBV11-2	TRBJ2-2	CASSGRVINTGELFF
NA	TRBV30	TRBJ2-3	CAWSVVSDTQYF
NA	TRBV27	TRBJ2-7	CASSLRGAQAYEQYF
TRBD1	TRBV7-2	TRBJ2-7	CASSQVAGGPYEQYF
TRBD2	TRBV19	TRBJ2-1	CASSTTSGRGQFF
NA	TRBV11-2	TRBJ2-5	CASSRGGETQYF
NA	TRBV7-6	TRBJ1-4	CASSLSGTDNEKLFF
NA	TRBV29-1	TRBJ2-7	CSVATGGLGYEQYF
NA	TRBV28	TRBJ2-2	CASSSGGELFF
TRBD2	TRBV5-1	TRBJ2-1	CASSFASGSYNEQFF
NA	TRBV7-2	TRBJ2-2	CASSLSRRRTGELFF
NA	TRBV4-1	TRBJ1-4	CASSHQGLGTNEKLFF
NA	TRBV3-1/TRBV3-2	TRBJ2-7	CASSPVGGPYEQYF
NA	TRBV3-1/TRBV3-2	TRBJ2-7	CASSQAAGLSYEQYF
TRBD1	TRBV14	TRBJ2-4	CASSQESTGGLAKNIQYF
NA	TRBV5-6	TRBJ1-5	CASSLGRESNQPQHF
TRBD2	TRBV11-2	TRBJ2-3	CASSSPTSGSTDTQYF
NA	TRBV29-1	TRBJ1-1	CSVVPGDTEAFF
NA	TRBV29-1	TRBJ2-1	CSVEDLSENEQFF
NA	TRBV6-1	TRBJ2-1	CASSSPRGLYNEQFF